Below are 30 T cell receptor beta chains sequenced from a single sample in a study of shared clonotypes between healthy human individuals. TCRdb keeps only in-frame clones here, not all; method: immunoSEQ multiplex PCR. The sample lists around 2.5 million clones, 93% occurring once. The sequencing input was naive CD4+ T cells from PBMCs. Specified subset: CD45RA+ positively selected. The receptors were sampled from a man aged 18 to 35 in good health. Some clones in this sample may be carry-over from other donors' samples.

This clone is a singleton in its sample. The CDR3 DNA is TGTGCCAGCAGCTTCGGGACTCAAAGCCACGAGCAGTACTTC. Translated: CASSFGTQSHEQYF. This rearrangement joins TRBV7-9 to TRBJ2-7, with D perhaps TRBD2 (6 bases). CDR1 SEHNR and CDR2 FQNEAQ come from the germline V gene (reference sequence). Trimming pared 3 bases from V and 5 bases from J, leaving 14 bases between. This CDR3 is built from 14 residues.

The V and J genes are TRBV11-1 and TRBJ2-1; D might be TRBD2 (6 bases). The CDR3 extends over 13 amino acids. Germline CDR1 is SGHAT and CDR2 is FQDESV (reference sequence). Trimming stripped 5 bases from V and 13 bases from J, with 18 bases between. The CDR3: CASSAPPAGYQFF. The CDR3 DNA sequence: TGTGCCAGCAGCGCACCCCCGGCGGGGTATCAGTTCTTC.

The V call is TRBV11-2, the J call TRBJ1-4; D is ambiguous. This CDR3 has 13 residues. The V and J ends lost 1 base and 8 bases respectively, with 8 bases between them. Germline lookup yields CDR1 SGHAT and CDR2 FQNNGV. The CDR3 is CASSLVAGEKLFF. The CDR3 DNA is TGTGCCAGCAGCTTAGTGGCTGGCGAAAAACTGTTTTTT.

The V call is TRBV7-9, the J call TRBJ2-2; TRBD2 aligns across 7 bases. V lost 3 bases, J lost 4 bases, and 8 bases stayed unmatched. Germline V gene lookup returns CDR1 SEHNR and CDR2 FQNEAQ (reference sequence). The CDR3 consists of 16 residues. CDR3 in amino acids: CASSFRGRESTGELFF. Written as DNA, the CDR3 is TGTGCCAGCAGCTTTCGGGGGAGGGAATCCACCGGGGAGCTGTTTTTT.

The chain carries TRBV7-9 and TRBJ1-2; 8 bases map to TRBD1. Germline V gives CDR1 SEHNR, CDR2 FQNEAQ (reference sequence). The junction had 13 bases not matched to a gene; V was cut back by 5 bases and J by 5 bases. The CDR3 is 16 residues long. This CDR3 reads CASSRTDREKLYGYTF. The CDR3 bases are TGTGCCAGCAGCAGGACGGACAGGGAGAAACTTTATGGCTACACCTTC.

The J gene is TRBJ2-3, the V gene TRBV10-2, with 10 bases lining up with TRBD2. CDR1 is WSHSY, CDR2 SAAADI, per germline. This CDR3 has 17 residues. V lost 4 bases and J lost 2; bases outside the gene matches: 9. CDR3 nucleotides: TGCGCCAGCAGTGGTCTAGCGGGAGCAGGTGTCACAGATACGCAGTATTTT. The encoded protein is CASSGLAGAGVTDTQYF.

The rearrangement links TRBV7-9 to TRBJ1-3, with D perhaps TRBD1 (6 bases). There are 15 residues in the CDR3. The germline CDR1 and CDR2 sequences are SEHNR and FQNEAQ (reference sequence). V was shortened by 2 bases and J by 4 bases, with 12 bases between the two germline ends. The CDR3 reads CASSLQGNIGNTIYF. The CDR3 DNA follows: TGTGCCAGCAGCTTACAGGGGAACATCGGAAACACCATATATTTT.

The chain recombines TRBV5-6 with TRBJ2-5; D possibly corresponds to TRBD1 (6 bases). The germline V and J ends were trimmed by 1 base and 1 base, with 8 bases remaining between them. The CDR3 length is 14 residues. Germline CDR1 SGHDT, CDR2 YYEEEE. The CDR3, as DNA: TGTGCCAGCAGCTTGAGGGGGTTCCAAGAGACCCAGTACTTC. Its protein is CASSLRGFQETQYF.

The chain recombines TRBV10-3 with TRBJ2-3, with 7 bases matching TRBD2. CDR1 and CDR2 from the germline V gene are ENHRY and SYGVKD. The CDR3 loop spans 13 amino acids. Trimming at V came to 10 bases and at J to 1 base, leaving 5 bases not matched to a gene. The CDR3 DNA reads TGTGCCAACGGACTAGGTGGCACAGATACGCAGTATTTT. Protein product: CANGLGGTDTQYF.

The genes are TRBV7-3 and TRBJ2-1; possibly TRBD1 or TRBD2 for D (5 bases each). Per germline, CDR1 SGHTA and CDR2 FQGTGA. The CDR3 extends over 16 amino acids. Between the trimmed V and J ends, which lost 2 bases and 2 bases, there was a span of 13 bases. CDR3 DNA sequence: TGTGCCAGCAGCTTAGGGCACGGGGCAGCCTACAATGAGCAGTTCTTC. This sequence encodes CASSLGHGAAYNEQFF.

This clone was seen only once. This chain connects TRBV4-3 to TRBJ2-6; D not certain. Per the germline V gene, CDR1 is LGHNA and CDR2 is YSLEER. Trimming took 4 bases from V and 0 from J, leaving 10 bases between them. The CDR3 totals 16 residues. CDR3 DNA sequence: TGCGCCAGCAGCCGAAGACGGAGCTCTGGGGCCAACGTCCTGACTTTC. It codes for CASSRRRSSGANVLTF.

The CDR3 sequence: CASSLGTATDTQYF. CDR3 DNA sequence: TGTGCCAGCAGCCTTGGGACAGCCACAGATACGCAGTATTTT. The chain carries TRBV14 and TRBJ2-3; 7 bases line up with TRBD1. The length of the CDR3 is 14 residues. Germline assignment: CDR1 SGHDN and CDR2 FVKESK. J lost 2 bases, V lost 4 bases, and 3 bases had no gene match.

The CDR3 DNA follows: TGCGCCAGCCTTGGGGGAGGCTGGGCGTATGGCTACACCTTC. Residues: CASLGGGWAYGYTF. The gene calls are TRBV23-1 and TRBJ1-2; D may be TRBD1 (5 bases). TRBV23-1 is an ORF, with its function uncertain. This CDR3 spans 14 amino acids. Trimming removed 8 bases from V and 5 bases from J, with 18 bases in between.

The chain is built from TRBV7-3 and TRBJ1-1; D call uncertain. Germline loops: CDR1 SGHTA, CDR2 FQGTGA. Between the trimmed V and J ends, which lost 3 bases and 3 bases, there was a span of 8 bases. The CDR3 extends over 13 amino acids. Here the CDR3 DNA reads TGTGCCAGCAGCTTCGGACCGCACACTGAAGCTTTCTTT. As protein: CASSFGPHTEAFF. The full variable domain, with the rest looked up from reference TRBV7-3 and TRBJ1-1, is GAGVSQTPSNKVTEKGKYVELRCDPISGHTALYWYRQSLGQGPEFLIYFQGTGAADDSGLPNDRFFAVRPEGSVSTLKIQRTERGDSAVYLCASSFGPHTEAFFGQGTRLTVV.

The V gene is TRBV28, the J gene TRBJ1-2; 10 bases are a match to TRBD1. V was pared by 2 bases and J by 4 bases, with 7 bases of the junction left unmatched. The length of the CDR3 is 16 residues. Per germline, CDR1 MDHEN and CDR2 SYDVKM. The CDR3 bases are TGTGCCAGCAGTTTAGGGACAGGGGAGGGGAGCTATGGCTACACCTTC. It codes for CASSLGTGEGSYGYTF.

On this clone itself: Other DNA sequences from this sample encode an identical CDR3 as well. The chain employs TRBV5-1 and TRBJ2-3; 8 bases are shared with TRBD2. Germline V gene data show CDR1 as SGHRS and CDR2 as YFSETQ. CDR3 length: 16 amino acids. After removal of 0 bases from V and 0 bases from J, the junction contained 3 bases not matched to a gene. This CDR3 reads CASSLDAGGSTDTQYF. The CDR3 nucleotides read TGCGCCAGCAGCTTGGACGCGGGAGGTAGCACAGATACGCAGTATTTT.

As concerns this clone: One end of the junction does not line up with germline, which may come from a read error. This sample includes further DNA sequences coding for the same CDR3. The chain combines TRBV15 with TRBJ1-3; D gene unclear. CDR3 length equals 14 residues. Germline CDR1 is LNHNV and CDR2 is YYDKDF (reference sequence). This CDR3 reads CATSREGSGNTIYF. For the CDR3, the DNA is TGTGCCACCAGCCGAGAAGGCTCTGGAAACACCATATATTTT.

The chain combines TRBV28 with TRBJ1-5; perhaps TRBD1 as D (6 bases). There are 13 residues in the CDR3. V lost 5 bases to trimming and J lost 5 bases, with 10 bases between them. Looked up from germline, CDR1 is MDHEN and CDR2 is SYDVKM. The CDR3 here is CASSTDSYQPQHF. The CDR3 region has the DNA TGTGCCAGCAGTACGGACAGTTATCAGCCCCAGCATTTT. The complete variable domain, with remaining parts taken from reference TRBV28 and TRBJ1-5, reads DVKVTQSSRYLVKRTGEKVFLECVQDMDHENMFWYRQDPGLGLRLIYFSYDVKMKEKGDIPEGYSVSREKKERFSLILESASTNQTSMYLCASSTDSYQPQHFGDGTRLSIL.

Here the CDR3 reads CASSVVSQGAGGYTF. The CDR3 DNA is TGTGCCAGCAGCGTAGTTAGCCAGGGGGCCGGTGGCTACACCTTC. The rearrangement links TRBV9 to TRBJ1-2; 8 positions match TRBD1. Trimming took 0 bases from V and 7 from J; bases not matched to a gene: 8. This CDR3 region has 15 residues. Germline V gene data show CDR1 as SGDLS and CDR2 as YYNGEE.

This chain's CDR3 is CASNLRCEQFF. DNA of the CDR3: TGTGCCAGCAACCTTCGCTGTGAGCAGTTCTTC. The rearrangement joins TRBV6-4 to TRBJ2-1, with unresolved D. CDR3 size: 11 residues. Germline CDR1 MRHNA, CDR2 SNTAGT. Trimming cost V 7 bases and J 9 bases, with 10 bases left between them.

The chain employs TRBV30 and TRBJ2-5; no reliable D call. Trimming removed 5 bases from V and 2 bases from J, with 18 bases in between. Germline V gene sequence: CDR1 GTSNPN, CDR2 SVGIG (reference sequence). CDR3 length: 15 residues. This chain's CDR3 is CAWGRAKVFQETQYF. As DNA, the CDR3 is TGTGCCTGGGGAAGAGCGAAGGTATTTCAAGAGACCCAGTACTTC.

The CDR3 loop reads CASSVEENRDTEAFF. The CDR3 DNA reads as TGTGCCAGCAGCGTAGAGGAGAACAGGGACACTGAAGCTTTCTTT. This rearrangement joins TRBV9 to TRBJ1-1; possible D gene TRBD1, 6 bases. CDR1 and CDR2 (germline): SGDLS, YYNGEE. There are 15 residues in the CDR3. The V end was cut by 0 bases, the J end by 3 bases, with 12 bases between.

V and J are TRBV19 and TRBJ1-2; unclear D gene. V gave up 6 bases and J gave up 1 base, with 6 bases separating them. CDR1 LNHDA and CDR2 SQIVND come from the germline V gene (reference sequence). The CDR3 consists of 12 residues. The CDR3 DNA sequence: TGTGCCAGTAGAGAATTTAACTATGGCTACACCTTC. The encoded protein is CASREFNYGYTF.

This clone has a single count. The rearrangement joins TRBV28 to TRBJ2-7, with D perhaps given as TRBD1 or TRBD2 (6 bases each). The germline CDR1 and CDR2 sequences are MDHEN and SYDVKM. Trimming cost V 7 bases and J 0 bases, with 13 bases left between them. CDR3 length: 14 amino acids. CDR3 DNA sequence: TGTGCCAGCACTCAGGGGACTTACTCCTACGAGCAGTACTTC. This sequence encodes CASTQGTYSYEQYF.

CDR3 sequence reads: CASSVNLAGGLNEQFF. CDR3 nucleotides: TGTGCCAGCAGCGTAAATCTAGCGGGAGGCCTTAATGAGCAGTTCTTC. The chain is built from TRBV9 and TRBJ2-1; 11 nucleotides align to TRBD2. Germline V gene sequence: CDR1 SGDLS, CDR2 YYNGEE. There are 16 residues in the CDR3. Germline trimming cut 1 base from V and 7 bases from J; bases unmatched to any gene: 7.

The chain couples TRBV28 to TRBJ1-5; TRBD1 matches 8 bases. CDR1 is MDHEN, CDR2 SYDVKM, per germline. CDR3 length: 15 amino acids. V trimming: 5 bases; J trimming: 7 bases; junction bases outside the gene matches: 10. CDR3 DNA sequence: TGTGCCAGCAGTACTTACCAGGGGGCCAGGCAGCCCCAGCATTTT. This encodes CASSTYQGARQPQHF.

V gene TRBV28 combines with J gene TRBJ2-1; D may correspond to TRBD1 or TRBD2 (5 bases each). The V end was cut by 7 bases, the J end by 0 bases, with 13 bases between. The CDR3 spans 15 residues. Germline values: CDR1 MDHEN, CDR2 SYDVKM. CDR3 sequence reads: CASTGPESSYNEQFF. CDR3 DNA: TGTGCCAGCACGGGACCGGAGAGCTCCTACAATGAGCAGTTCTTC.

The chain has TRBV18 and TRBJ1-5; the match to TRBD1 covers 12 bases. Per germline, CDR1 KGHSH and CDR2 LQKENI. This CDR3 region has 15 residues. J gave up 6 bases and V 3 bases, and 3 bases lay outside the gene matches. CDR3 region: CASSPGTGGAQPQHF. Here the CDR3 DNA reads TGTGCCAGCTCACCCGGGACAGGGGGCGCTCAGCCCCAGCATTTT.

This chain connects TRBV29-1 to TRBJ2-7; D call uncertain. The CDR3 spans 13 residues. The V end was cut by 0 bases, the J end by 9 bases, with 15 bases between. CDR1 is SQVTM and CDR2 is ANQGSEA in the germline V gene. In DNA, the CDR3 is TGCAGCGTTGAAGAAAACAGCCCGACGGGGCAGTACTTC. The encoded protein is CSVEENSPTGQYF.

The chain couples TRBV11-2 to TRBJ2-7; TRBD1 matches 7 bases. The CDR3 consists of 16 residues. Germline V gene lookup returns CDR1 SGHAT and CDR2 FQNNGV. The V segment lost 5 bases and the J segment 0 bases; nucleotides outside the gene matches: 10. The DNA of the CDR3 is TGTGCCAGCAGCCCGAGCGGACAGGTAAGCTCCTACGAGCAGTACTTC. Its translation is CASSPSGQVSSYEQYF. Full variable domain (missing parts from reference TRBV11-2 and TRBJ2-7): EAGVAQSPRYKIIEKRQSVAFWCNPISGHATLYWYQQILGQGPKLLIQFQNNGVVDDSQLPKDRFSAERLKGVDSTLKIQPAKLEDSAVYLCASSPSGQVSSYEQYFGPGTRLTVT.